This section outlines one T cell receptor (beta chain) sequence together with its context. What it recognizes is unknown. These data are taken from a study of T-cell memory formation after mild COVID-19. Constant-segment primers were used for 5'RACE, and the resulting TCR alpha and TCR beta cDNA libraries carried sample barcodes and UMIs. Each CDR3 protein is one row after TCRdb ran MiXCR on the 5' RACE reads. The sample has about 400,000 distinct CDR3 sequences, 20% to 30% seen once. The V gene lost 0 bases and the J gene lost 11 bases, with 10 bases spanning the gap. CDR1 LNHNV and CDR2 YYDKDF come from the germline V gene (reference sequence). The CDR3 spans 13 residues. Study-wide results and limits: Shrinking CD4+ clones resided mostly in CM and EM, and CD8+ ones in EMRA. Several responding clones turned up in pre-infection memory, indicating that cross-reactive memory may have taken part.

This sequence was found in an adult woman who had mild COVID-19 (a few samples of this study predate the infection). Cell type and time point are not known. Sequenced input: PBMCs or a T cell subset sorted from them (not recorded which). The chain employs TRBV15 and TRBJ1-4; D not resolved. CDR3 DNA: TGTGCCACCAGCAGAGATATGGCAGCCAAACTGTTTTTT. It translates to CATSRDMAAKLFF.